What follows is one TCR beta chain and its context. Antigen specificity is unknown. In germline, CDR1 is MNHEY, CDR2 SMNVEV (reference sequence). After removal of 7 bases from V and 7 bases from J, the junction contained 7 bases not matched to a gene. This CDR3 comprises 14 residues. Primed by a sample-barcoded 5' primer and a J-beta primer mix, a second PCR proceeded for roughly 6 to 12 cycles. With 12 random nucleotides, a template-switch adaptor tagged each individual cDNA molecule. TCRdb re-derived calls from the 5' RACE reads in MiXCR, one entry per CDR3 protein. The data contain roughly 410,000 distinct CDR3 sequences, 52% of them singletons. The source of the sample is a study of blood T cells in healthy people across ages. Study outcomes and limitations: Roughly linearly, TCR beta diversity per million T cells fell as age increased. Diversity was higher, and naive CD4+ cells more numerous, in long-lived donors than in aged donors.

The chain joins TRBV27 to TRBJ1-6, with 7 positions matching TRBD1. The sequence derives from a man aged 55 to 69 in good health. Input material: blood. CDR3 loop: CASTLQGRNSPLHF. In DNA form, the CDR3 reads TGTGCCAGCACCTTACAGGGGAGAAATTCACCCCTCCACTTT.